This T cell receptor (beta chain) was recorded in a study of CD8+ T cells in alopecia areata. Study results and limitations: Normal skin's resident alphabeta T cells are also sequenced in scalp samples. Normal scalp had lower clonality than lesional scalp, with alopecia totalis/universalis lesions showing this most strongly.

The ends were cut back, 0 bases at V and 2 bases at J, with 5 bases in the middle. The germline V gene has CDR1 MNHEY and CDR2 SVGAGI. The CDR3 extends over 14 amino acids. Extraction and reverse transcription of RNA yielded cDNA as the sequencing template. Sequencing was performed with immunoSEQ multiplex PCR; in TCRdb, only in-frame clones are kept and a portion is missing. The sample includes around 120,000 clones, 55% to 65% seen only once; the top ten take around 2.7%. On this clone itself: The target antigen is unknown.

T lymphocytes (CD4+ and CD8+) were sorted from PBMCs. The rearrangement uses TRBV6-5 and TRBJ1-3; D remains unclear. The receptor was derived from a human donor in good health. Sequenced sample: CD4+ T cells sorted from blood. CDR3 DNA sequence: TGTGCCAGCAGTTACTCATCAACTGGAAACACCATATATTTT. As protein: CASSYSSTGNTIYF.